These 14 T cell receptor beta chains share one sample of origin, sequenced in a study of cytomegalovirus exposure and HLA in healthy donors. Primers included in the PCR were 60 Vbeta and 13 Jbeta primers. Libraries were prepared by immunoSEQ multiplex PCR; TCRdb keeps only in-frame clonotypes and omits some of them. Among 75,000 to 90,000 clones listed, around 85% were seen once. The sequencing input was PBMCs. Source of these receptors: a middle-aged man in good health and CMV-seropositive.

This clone was observed a handful of times. The J gene is TRBJ2-1, the V gene TRBV28, with 7 bases identical to TRBD2. Trimming took 5 bases from V and 2 from J; bases not matched to a gene: 6. This CDR3 has 15 residues. CDR1 is MDHEN, CDR2 SYDVKM, per germline. The CDR3 loop reads CASSVPGLPYNEQFF. The DNA of the CDR3 is TGTGCCAGCAGTGTCCCGGGACTACCCTACAATGAGCAGTTCTTC.

V gene TRBV29-1 combines with J gene TRBJ2-1; 8 bases align to TRBD2. This CDR3 contains 13 residues. Germline CDR1 reads SQVTM; CDR2 reads ANQGSEA. The V and J ends lost 4 bases and 5 bases, in that order; junction bases with no gene match: 4. CDR3 sequence reads: CSVAGTRNNEQFF. As DNA, the CDR3 is TGCAGCGTTGCCGGGACTAGGAACAATGAGCAGTTCTTC.

J is TRBJ1-5 and V is TRBV27; a possible D gene is TRBD1 (6 bases). The V end lost 3 bases, the J end lost 1 base, and 13 bases lay between the germline ends. The length of the CDR3 is 16 residues. Per germline, CDR1 MNHEY and CDR2 SMNVEV (reference sequence). The CDR3 spells CASSLKTRGSNQPQHF. Here the CDR3 DNA reads TGTGCCAGCAGTTTGAAGACCAGGGGCAGCAATCAGCCCCAGCATTTT.

This clone was seen a single time. CDR3 residues: CASGSPGQGLSPLHF. The DNA of the CDR3 is TGTGCTAGTGGTTCACCGGGACAGGGATTATCACCCCTCCACTTT. The chain recombines TRBV12-5 with TRBJ1-6, with 9 bases identical to TRBD1. Germline V CDR1 and CDR2: LGHNT, FRNRAP. With V trimmed by 4 bases and J by 10 bases, 8 bases remained unmatched. The CDR3 runs 15 residues.

This clone was detected once. The gene calls are TRBV5-1 and TRBJ2-5, with 9 bases that match TRBD1. The J call may be mistaken, given a closer DNA end match to TRBJ2-7. Per germline, CDR1 SGHRS and CDR2 YFSETQ. The CDR3 length is 16 residues. The CDR3 reads CASSPEVGQGFYEQYF. CDR3 bases: TGCGCCAGCAGCCCCGAGGTGGGACAGGGCTTTTACGAGCAGTACTTC.

The gene calls are TRBV5-5 and TRBJ2-1; 8 bases line up with TRBD1. The length of the CDR3 is 13 residues. V shed 6 bases and J 5 bases; nucleotides not matched to a gene: 4. The germline CDR1 and CDR2 sequences are SGHKS and YYEKEE (reference sequence). CDR3: CASTETGDNEQFF. CDR3 bases: TGTGCCAGCACCGAGACAGGGGACAATGAGCAGTTCTTC.

V usage is TRBV11-3 and J usage is TRBJ1-5; D possibly corresponds to TRBD1 (6 bases). This CDR3 region has 20 residues. Germline lookup yields CDR1 SGHNT and CDR2 YENEEA. V was cut by 2 bases and J by 0 bases, with 23 bases left in between. The CDR3 loop reads CASSLRKQGKRYHSNQPQHF. The DNA for the CDR3 is TGTGCCAGCAGCTTACGAAAACAGGGTAAAAGGTACCATAGCAATCAGCCCCAGCATTTT.

This chain connects TRBV5-1 to TRBJ1-4; D might be TRBD1 (5 bases). Germline lookup yields CDR1 SGHRS and CDR2 YFSETQ. This CDR3 has 15 residues. V lost 5 bases, J lost 0 bases, and 11 bases lay in between. In DNA, the CDR3 is TGCGCCAGCAGTTTCGGGGGGGCAACTAATGAAAAACTGTTTTTT. Translating gives CASSFGGATNEKLFF.

This sequence joins TRBV18 and TRBJ1-1; D perhaps matches TRBD1 (6 bases). CDR3 size: 15 residues. The ends were cut back, 3 bases at V and 2 bases at J, with 13 bases in the middle. Germline CDR1 reads KGHSH; CDR2 reads LQKENI. The DNA of the CDR3 is TGTGCCAGCTCACCTGTTGGGACAACCAACACTGAAGCTTTCTTT. Protein: CASSPVGTTNTEAFF.

The V gene is TRBV18, the J gene TRBJ1-1; D uncertain. V was clipped by 3 bases and J by 0 bases, with 14 bases between them. The CDR3 extends over 16 amino acids. Germline CDR1 is KGHSH and CDR2 is LQKENI. The DNA of the CDR3 is TGTGCCAGCTCACCGCGGGCCGGCCACATGAACACTGAAGCTTTCTTT. It specifies CASSPRAGHMNTEAFF.

This sequence joins TRBV5-1 and TRBJ2-2, with TRBD2 matching over 10 bases. Losses at the gene ends were 4 bases for V and 1 base for J; bases not matched to a gene: 7. The CDR3 consists of 17 residues. Germline CDR1 reads SGHRS; CDR2 reads YFSETQ. The CDR3 DNA sequence: TGCGCCAGCAGCCCCCGGACTAGCGGAATGAACACCGGGGAGCTGTTTTTT. Its translation: CASSPRTSGMNTGELFF.

The chain has TRBV19 and TRBJ1-5; 10 bases map to TRBD1. The CDR3 contains 16 residues. V was clipped by 3 bases and J by 6 bases; unmatched bases: 8. Germline CDR1 is LNHDA and CDR2 is SQIVND (reference sequence). DNA of the CDR3: TGTGCCAGTAGTATCAGGGACAGGGGAGACGGTCAGCCCCAGCATTTT. Residues: CASSIRDRGDGQPQHF.

The CDR3 coding sequence is TGCGCCAGCAGGGAAGGACAGGGTGTCCACGAGCAGTACTTC. Amino acids: CASREGQGVHEQYF. J is TRBJ2-5 and V is TRBV10-2; TRBD1 matches 8 bases. The DNA end lines up better with TRBJ2-7; the J call may be wrong. This CDR3 comprises 14 residues. Germline values: CDR1 WSHSY, CDR2 SAAADI.

This chain connects TRBV11-3 to TRBJ1-6, with 7 bases lining up with TRBD1. V was clipped by 5 bases and J by 10 bases; unmatched bases: 5. Germline V gene data show CDR1 as SGHNT and CDR2 as YENEEA. CDR3 length equals 13 residues. The chain's CDR3 is CASSPRQGSPLHF. CDR3 DNA: TGTGCCAGCAGCCCCCGACAGGGATCACCCCTCCACTTT.